The T cell receptor beta chain under discussion was sequenced for a study of cytomegalovirus exposure and HLA in healthy donors. Across the study: An early data release held some 85 million unique TCRs from HLA-typed donors. Findings and limits, study-wide: Cytomegalovirus-associated status was assigned to some 180 TCR beta chains. 87-base-pair reads could not separate some V segments, including TRBV6-2 and TRBV6-3. A later analysis found most CMV-associated TCR beta chains apparently HLA-restricted.

Details on this clone: The antigen is unknown.

PCR employed 60 Vbeta and 13 Jbeta primers. Method: immunoSEQ multiplex PCR; TCRdb's copy keeps in-frame clones and lacks some. The sample lists 84,000 or so clones, around 62% occurring once. This CDR3 is 13 amino acids long. V was pared by 5 bases and J by 3 bases, with 3 bases of the junction left unmatched. The germline V gene encodes CDR1 GTSNPN and CDR2 SVGIG (reference sequence). The rearrangement links TRBV30 to TRBJ1-2; 10 bases agree with TRBD1. The source material was PBMCs. The TCR comes from a woman between 25 and 40 years old in good health and CMV-seropositive. The CDR3 sequence: CAWGTGDDYGYTF. The CDR3 DNA is TGTGCCTGGGGGACAGGGGACGACTATGGCTACACCTTC.